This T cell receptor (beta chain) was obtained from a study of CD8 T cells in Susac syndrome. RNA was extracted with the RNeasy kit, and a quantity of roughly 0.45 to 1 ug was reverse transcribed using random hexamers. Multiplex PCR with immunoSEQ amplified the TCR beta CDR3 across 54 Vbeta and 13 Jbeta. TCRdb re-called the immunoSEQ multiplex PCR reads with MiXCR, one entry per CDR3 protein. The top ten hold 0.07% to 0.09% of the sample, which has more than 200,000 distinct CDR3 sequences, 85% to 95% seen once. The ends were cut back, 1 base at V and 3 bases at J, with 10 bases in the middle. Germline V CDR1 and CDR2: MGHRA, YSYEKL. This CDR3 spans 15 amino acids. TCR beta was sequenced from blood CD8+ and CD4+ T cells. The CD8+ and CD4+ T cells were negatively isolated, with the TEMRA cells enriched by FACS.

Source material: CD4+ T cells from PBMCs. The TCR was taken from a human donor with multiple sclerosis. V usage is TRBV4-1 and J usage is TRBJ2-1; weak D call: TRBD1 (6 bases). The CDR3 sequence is CASSQGGQSYNEQFF. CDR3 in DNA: TGCGCCAGCAGCCAAGGGGGGCAAAGCTACAATGAGCAGTTCTTC.